The 2 T cell receptor beta chains reported below all come from one sample, sequenced in a study of T-cell memory formation after mild COVID-19. TCRdb ran MiXCR on the 5' RACE reads and lists one entry per CDR3 protein. The table records fewer than 60,000 distinct CDR3 sequences, around 25% of them present only once. Specimen: PBMCs or a T cell subset sorted from them (not recorded which). The receptors come from a young man who had mild COVID-19 (a few samples of this study predate the infection). Cell type and time point are not known.

In this sample, this clonotype turned up a few times. J is TRBJ2-5 and V is TRBV29-1; TRBD2 agrees at 15 bases. With 3 bases clipped from V and 1 base from J, the junction kept 9 bases outside the gene matches. Germline V gene lookup returns CDR1 SQVTM and CDR2 ANQGSEA. The CDR3 contains 18 residues. The CDR3 nucleotides read TGCAGCGTTGACGAGGGACTAGCGGGGGGTATTCCCCAAGAGACCCAGTACTTC. The encoded protein is CSVDEGLAGGIPQETQYF.

In this sample, this clonotype turned up a few times. The chain combines TRBV6-4 with TRBJ2-3, with a weak D call TRBD2 (7 bases). Trimming cost V 2 bases and J 4 bases, with 10 bases left between them. The CDR3 spans 14 residues. From germline, CDR1 is MRHNA and CDR2 SNTAGT. The CDR3 spells CASSDGGASDTQYF. The DNA for the CDR3 is TGTGCCAGCAGTGACGGGGGGGCCTCAGATACGCAGTATTTT.